What follows are 31 T cell receptor beta chains derived from one specimen sequenced in a study of T cells in women clearing cervical HPV infection. Profiling relied on immunoSEQ multiplex PCR, and the TCRdb table lists in-frame clones only, not all of them. The table lists fewer than 40,000 clones, with around 4.9% in the top ten. The specimen sequenced was blood buffy coat. Every receptor here comes from a woman aged 18 to 75 with a cervical HPV16 infection that either progressed to CIN3+ or cleared (not recorded which).

In the case of this clone: The read gets to within 3 residues of the CDR3 end, and the germline J gene fills in the rest. The chain carries TRBV20-1 and TRBJ2-7, with 7 bases that match TRBD1. The ends lost 3 bases at V and 0 bases at J; junction bases unmatched: 5. The CDR3 spans 14 residues. In germline, CDR1 is DFQATT, CDR2 SNEGSKA (reference sequence). The CDR3 region is CSASQGVNSYEQYF. The CDR3 bases that were read are TGCAGTGCTAGTCAGGGGGTTAACTCCTACGAG.

To note about this clone: Read coverage stops 3 residues before the CDR3 terminus; the germline J gene supplies the remainder. The same CDR3 also results from other DNA sequences found in this sample. The chain combines TRBV18 with TRBJ2-7; 7 nucleotides line up with TRBD2. The J segment lost 0 bases and the V segment lost 0 bases, leaving 2 bases of the junction unmatched. This CDR3 has 15 amino acids. From germline, CDR1 is KGHSH and CDR2 LQKENI. CDR3 sequence reads: CASSPPGGSSYEQYF. The part of the CDR3 DNA that was read is TGTGCCAGCTCACCACCGGGGGGGAGCTCCTACGAG.

As to this clone: The CDR3 goes on 3 residues after the read ends, and that part is filled in from the germline J gene. The gene calls are TRBV9 and TRBJ1-2; D might be TRBD1 (6 bases). CDR3 size: 13 residues. Germline loops: CDR1 SGDLS, CDR2 YYNGEE. Incomplete CDR3 DNA: TGTGCCAGCGCCGGGGGGGGCTTTGGGGGC. This codes for CASAGGGFGG. The whole CDR3 is CASAGGGFGGYTF.

Comment on this clone: The CDR3 goes on 3 residues after the read ends, and that part is filled in from the germline J gene. This sequence joins TRBV5-6 and TRBJ2-3, with D tentatively TRBD2 (6 bases). CDR1 is SGHDT and CDR2 is YYEEEE in the germline V gene. V was trimmed by 0 bases and J by 0 bases, leaving 8 bases between them. The CDR3 covers 15 residues. Partial CDR3 DNA: TGTGCCAGCAGCTTGGACGGGGGTAGCACAGATACG. Protein sequence: CASSLDGGSTDT. The whole CDR3 protein reads CASSLDGGSTDTQYF.

As regards this clone: The missing CDR3 end, 3 residues past where the read stops, is filled in from the germline J gene. The genes are TRBV11-1 and TRBJ2-7; D call uncertain. This CDR3 contains 11 residues. Germline-derived CDR1 and CDR2 are SGHAT and FQDESV (reference sequence). Trimming cost V 4 bases and J 3 bases, with 4 bases left between them. The CDR3 loop reads CASSSYYEQYF. The DNA read from the CDR3 is TGTGCCAGCAGCTCGTACTACGAG.

As concerns this clone: Read data end 3 residues before the CDR3 end; the end is taken from the germline J gene. The chain recombines TRBV11-2 with TRBJ2-7; TRBD1 matches at 8 bases. V lost 9 bases, J lost 4 bases, and 11 bases stayed unmatched. Germline loops: CDR1 SGHAT, CDR2 FQNNGV. This CDR3 comprises 14 residues. The CDR3 region is CASSYTGTGYEQYF. The DNA read from the CDR3 is TGTGCCAGTTCGTACACCGGGACAGGATACGAG.

With respect to this clone: The read is 3 residues too short to cover the CDR3 end, so that end is filled in from the germline J gene. The chain employs TRBV2 and TRBJ2-7; D is perhaps TRBD1 (6 bases). CDR3 size: 18 residues. Germline CDR1 is SNHLY and CDR2 is FYNNEI. Deletions cut 0 bases from V and 3 bases from J, with 21 bases between. The CDR3 region is CASSEAPRDIFFHYEQYF. The DNA read from the CDR3 is TGTGCCAGCAGTGAAGCGCCCCGGGACATTTTTTTTCACTACGAG.

Note on this clone: The read finishes 3 residues shy of the CDR3 end, and the germline J gene is used to complete it. The chain links TRBV12-3 or TRBV12-4 to TRBJ1-3, with TRBD1 matching over 8 bases. This CDR3 is built from 13 residues. After removal of 4 bases from V and 8 bases from J, the junction contained 4 bases not matched to a gene. The part of the CDR3 DNA that was read is TGTGCCAGCAGTTACGGGACAGGTGACACC. Residues: CASSYGTGDT. The entire CDR3 reads CASSYGTGDTIYF.

To note about this clone: The read terminates 3 residues before the CDR3 end, so the remaining end is supplied by the germline J gene. This chain connects TRBV6-4 to TRBJ2-7, with TRBD2 identical over 12 bases. Germline V gene sequence: CDR1 MRHNA, CDR2 SNTAGT. The CDR3 extends over 15 amino acids. V gave up 3 bases and J gave up 3 bases; unmatched junction bases: 3. The CDR3: CASSEGLAGHYEQYF. The covered CDR3 bases are TGTGCCAGCAGTGAAGGACTAGCGGGGCACTACGAG.

As regards this clone: From the germline J gene comes the end of the CDR3, since the read stops 3 residues before it. The V gene is TRBV19, the J gene TRBJ1-6; TRBD1 matches at 7 bases. CDR1 LNHDA and CDR2 SQIVND come from the germline V gene (reference sequence). This CDR3 region has 14 residues. The trim removed 5 bases at V and 5 bases at J, leaving 3 bases unmatched. The CDR3 bases that were read are TGTGCCAGTAGTGCGACAGGGCATAATTCACCC. Its translation: CASSATGHNSP. The complete CDR3 sequence is CASSATGHNSPLHF. Using reference TRBV19 and TRBJ1-6 for the parts outside the CDR3, the full variable domain is DGGITQSPKYLFRKEGQNVTLSCEQNLNHDAMYWYRQDPGQGLRLIYYSQIVNDFQKGDIAEGYSVSREKKESFPLTVTSAQKNPTAFYLCASSATGHNSPLHFGNGTRLTVT.

The CDR3 region is CASSPTSVGNEQFF. The DNA read from the CDR3 is TGCGCCAGCAGCCCGACTAGCGTGGGAAATGAG. The chain employs TRBV5-1 and TRBJ2-1; 8 bases line up with TRBD2. The read terminates 3 residues ahead of where the CDR3 ends, so the germline J gene completes it. This CDR3 is 14 amino acids long. Germline CDR1 reads SGHRS; CDR2 reads YFSETQ. V was pared by 4 bases and J by 7 bases, with 7 bases of the junction left unmatched.

As concerns this clone: The CDR3 extends 3 residues past the end of the read, so its final part is completed from the germline J gene. The chain employs TRBV27 and TRBJ2-1; the D gene is possibly TRBD1 (6 bases). Between the trimmed V and J ends, which lost 6 bases and 5 bases, there was a span of 17 bases. The germline V gene has CDR1 MNHEY and CDR2 SMNVEV (reference sequence). The length of the CDR3 is 15 residues. The CDR3 bases that were read are TGTGCCAGCAGGGGGGACCAGACAGGACACAATGAG. Encoded protein: CASRGDQTGHNE. In full, the CDR3 reads CASRGDQTGHNEQFF.

Incomplete CDR3 DNA: TGCGCCAGCAGCCTAGATGACAGGGGGAACTATGGC. Its translation is CASSLDDRGNYG. The full CDR3 sequence reads CASSLDDRGNYGYTF. The rearrangement links TRBV4-1 to TRBJ1-2; 9 nucleotides agree with TRBD1. The CDR3 extends 3 residues past the end of the read, so its final part is completed from the germline J gene. Germline assignment: CDR1 MGHRA and CDR2 YSYEKL. Losses at the gene ends were 4 bases for V and 2 bases for J; bases not matched to a gene: 5. The CDR3 runs to 15 residues.

With respect to this clone: Read coverage stops 3 residues before the CDR3 terminus; the germline J gene supplies the remainder. The chain combines TRBV10-3 with TRBJ1-1, with D possibly being TRBD1 (6 bases). The CDR3 is 14 residues long. CDR1 is ENHRY and CDR2 is SYGVKD in the germline V gene. The CDR3 loop reads CAISESTLGGRAFF. Partial CDR3 DNA: TGTGCCATCAGTGAGTCGACTCTGGGGGGGCGA.

About this clone itself: Read coverage stops 3 residues before the CDR3 terminus; the germline J gene supplies the remainder. The V and J genes are TRBV11-2 and TRBJ1-3; 9 nucleotides agree with TRBD1. The germline V gene encodes CDR1 SGHAT and CDR2 FQNNGV. The ends lost 5 bases at V and 7 bases at J; junction bases unmatched: 6. CDR3 length: 14 amino acids. The CDR3 spells CASSVRQGGNTIYF. Incomplete CDR3 DNA: TGTGCCAGCAGCGTTCGACAGGGGGGGAACACC.

CDR3 protein: CASSSTSYEQYF. The covered CDR3 bases are TGTGCCAGCTCCTCTACCTCCTACGAG. V and J are TRBV2 and TRBJ2-7, with unresolved D. The sequenced fragment ends 3 residues before the CDR3 boundary, so the rest is inferred from the germline J gene. V was clipped by 8 bases and J by 0 bases, with 8 bases between them. The CDR3 has 12 residues. CDR1 SNHLY and CDR2 FYNNEI come from the germline V gene. Variable domain in full (rest from reference TRBV2 and TRBJ2-7): EPEVTQTPSHQVTQMGQEVILRCVPISNHLYFYWYRQILGQKVEFLVSFYNNEISEKSEIFDDQFSVERPDGSNFTLKIRSTKLEDSAMYFCASSSTSYEQYFGPGTRLTVT.

On this clone itself: The read falls 3 residues short of the CDR3 end, and the missing part is taken from the germline J gene. The chain carries TRBV29-1 and TRBJ2-1, with TRBD2 matching over 7 bases. Per germline, CDR1 SQVTM and CDR2 ANQGSEA. This CDR3 is 15 amino acids long. After removal of 3 bases from V and 0 bases from J, the junction contained 5 bases not matched to a gene. CDR3 residues: CSVEGLPSSYNEQFF. CDR3 DNA, as far as it was read: TGCAGCGTTGAGGGACTACCAAGCTCCTACAATGAG.

With respect to this clone: From the germline J gene comes the end of the CDR3, since the read stops 3 residues before it. The chain links TRBV5-1 to TRBJ2-1, with TRBD1 matching over 10 bases. The CDR3 consists of 17 residues. V dropped 5 bases and J dropped 8; count of bases not matched to a gene: 16. Germline loops: CDR1 SGHRS, CDR2 YFSETQ. CDR3 region: CASRQETGGDFYDEQFF. The sequenced CDR3 bases are TGCGCCAGCAGGCAGGAGACAGGGGGCGATTTTTACGATGAG.

On this clone: The CDR3 end is not reached by the read, which stops 3 residues before it; the germline J gene fills it in. The chain combines TRBV14 with TRBJ2-7, with 7 nucleotides matching TRBD2. This CDR3 has 16 residues. V lost 2 bases and J lost 0; bases outside the gene matches: 7. Germline-derived CDR1 and CDR2 are SGHDN and FVKESK. CDR3 region: CASSQWSGASSYEQYF. The sequenced CDR3 bases are TGTGCCAGCAGCCAATGGAGCGGGGCTAGCTCCTACGAG.

About this clone: The read gets to within 3 residues of the CDR3 end, and the germline J gene fills in the rest. The chain is built from TRBV18 and TRBJ2-5; D might be TRBD1 (5 bases). The germline gives CDR1 KGHSH, CDR2 LQKENI. Between the trimmed V and J ends, which lost 3 bases and 1 base, there was a span of 9 bases. CDR3 length: 14 amino acids. CDR3 protein: CASSPDSSQETQYF. The DNA read from the CDR3 is TGTGCCAGCTCACCCGACAGCTCCCAAGAGACC.

Here the CDR3 reads CASTPKGSGVSEAFF. CDR3 DNA, as far as it was read: TGTGCCAGTACCCCAAAAGGGTCGGGGGTTTCTGAA. The V gene is TRBV19, the J gene TRBJ1-1; D perhaps matches TRBD1 (5 bases). The read terminates 3 residues before the CDR3 end, so the remaining end is supplied by the germline J gene. The V gene's germline CDR1 is LNHDA and CDR2 SQIVND (reference sequence). The length of the CDR3 is 15 residues. Trimming left V 7 bases short and J 6 bases short, with 21 bases between. The variable domain in full, with the rest retrieved from reference TRBV19 and TRBJ1-1, is DGGITQSPKYLFRKEGQNVTLSCEQNLNHDAMYWYRQDPGQGLRLIYYSQIVNDFQKGDIAEGYSVSREKKESFPLTVTSAQKNPTAFYLCASTPKGSGVSEAFFGQGTRLTVV.

Concerning this clone: The CDR3 extends 3 residues past the end of the read, so its final part is completed from the germline J gene. This chain connects TRBV29-1 to TRBJ2-5; D is ambiguous. The V gene's germline CDR1 is SQVTM and CDR2 ANQGSEA. V was shortened by 2 bases and J by 5 bases, with 12 bases between the two germline ends. This CDR3 region has 13 residues. The CDR3 loop reads CSVEKVVGETQYF. The sequenced CDR3 bases are TGCAGCGTTGAAAAAGTAGTCGGGGAGACC.

As to this clone: The read falls 3 residues short of the CDR3 end, and the missing part is taken from the germline J gene. This chain joins TRBV5-4 and TRBJ1-1; weak D call: TRBD1 (5 bases). V was shortened by 5 bases and J by 0 bases, with 14 bases between the two germline ends. The CDR3 has 15 residues. The germline V gene has CDR1 SGHNT and CDR2 YYREEE (reference sequence). The CDR3 here is CASRSTVGLNTEAFF. Incomplete CDR3 DNA: TGTGCCAGCAGGTCGACAGTCGGGCTGAACACTGAA.

A remark on this clone: The read ends 3 residues before the CDR3 terminus; that terminus is restored from the germline J gene. The V call is TRBV12-3 or TRBV12-4, the J call TRBJ1-1; perhaps TRBD1 as D (6 bases). V was clipped by 8 bases and J by 0 bases, with 19 bases between them. This CDR3 has 16 residues. CDR3 DNA (partial): TGTGCCAGCCTTAGGGCAGGGGCCGACATGAACACTGAA. Its translation is CASLRAGADMNTE. The entire CDR3 reads CASLRAGADMNTEAFF.

Comment on this clone: The CDR3 end falls 3 residues outside the read, so it is completed with the germline J gene. This chain connects TRBV30 to TRBJ2-2; 8 nucleotides match TRBD1. CDR3 length: 12 amino acids. Trimming cost V 5 bases and J 6 bases; bases outside gene matches: 2. Germline CDR1 and CDR2: GTSNPN and SVGIG (reference sequence). CDR3 sequence reads: CAWYRGAGELFF. CDR3 DNA (partial): TGTGCCTGGTACAGGGGGGCCGGGGAG.

With respect to this clone: The missing CDR3 end, 3 residues past where the read stops, is filled in from the germline J gene. The rearrangement uses TRBV11-2 and TRBJ1-2; tentatively, D is TRBD1 (5 bases). V gave up 3 bases and J gave up 3 bases, with 8 bases separating them. Germline-derived CDR1 and CDR2 are SGHAT and FQNNGV. The CDR3 has 13 amino acids. CDR3: CASSFDSYYGYTF. The part of the CDR3 DNA that was read is TGTGCCAGCAGCTTTGACAGTTACTATGGC.

As regards this clone: The read stops 3 residues short of the end of the CDR3; the missing end is completed from the germline J gene. V and J are TRBV7-3 and TRBJ2-1; possibly TRBD1 for D (6 bases). The germline V gene has CDR1 SGHTA and CDR2 FQGTGA. The CDR3 is 14 amino acids. V was shortened by 0 bases and J by 6 bases, with 9 bases between the two germline ends. The CDR3 bases that were read are TGTGCCAGCAGCTTAACGGGGACAACCAATGAG. Protein product: CASSLTGTTNE. The CDR3 in full is CASSLTGTTNEQFF.

In regard to this clone: The DNA ends 3 residues before the CDR3 does, and the rest of the CDR3 is filled in from the germline J gene. V usage is TRBV19 and J usage is TRBJ1-2; TRBD1 matches 8 bases. J was trimmed by 4 bases and V by 4 bases; bases with no gene match: 8. Germline V gene data show CDR1 as LNHDA and CDR2 as SQIVND (reference sequence). The CDR3 covers 15 residues. The part of the CDR3 DNA that was read is TGTGCCAGTAGTAAATGGACAGGGAACGGCTATGGC. This encodes CASSKWTGNGYG. The whole CDR3 sequence is CASSKWTGNGYGYTF.

As for this clone: The read comes to an end 3 residues before the CDR3 does, leaving the germline J gene to fill in the end. The chain joins TRBV3-1 (or the pseudogene TRBV3-2) to TRBJ2-3, with 7 bases fitting TRBD1. The CDR3 runs 19 residues. Germline V gene sequence: CDR1 LGHDT, CDR2 YNNKEL (reference sequence). The junction had 14 bases not matched to a gene; V was cut back by 0 bases and J by 2 bases. The part of the CDR3 DNA that was read is TGTGCCAGCAGCCAAGATTGGGAGACAGGGTCGGTTTACACAGATACG. Its translation: CASSQDWETGSVYTDT. The full CDR3 is CASSQDWETGSVYTDTQYF.

Regarding this clone: The sequenced fragment ends 3 residues before the CDR3 boundary, so the rest is inferred from the germline J gene. This chain connects TRBV19 to TRBJ2-3, with 15 bases fitting TRBD2. The CDR3 contains 18 residues. V lost 2 bases, J lost 6 bases, and 9 bases stayed unmatched. The V gene's germline CDR1 is LNHDA and CDR2 SQIVND (reference sequence). The CDR3 loop reads CASSISRTSGGAGDTQYF. The sequenced CDR3 bases are TGTGCCAGTAGTATATCCCGGACTAGCGGGGGGGCCGGGGATACG.

For this clone: The read halts 3 residues ahead of the CDR3 end, with the missing end drawn from the germline J gene. This chain links TRBV5-1 with TRBJ2-2; perhaps TRBD1 as D (5 bases). CDR1 and CDR2 from the germline V gene are SGHRS and YFSETQ. V was clipped by 5 bases and J by 7 bases, with 18 bases between them. The CDR3 is made up of 15 amino acids. CDR3 DNA (partial): TGCGCCAGCAGGGCCGAGCAAGGGGTAATCGGGGAG. Translated: CASRAEQGVIGE. The whole CDR3 protein reads CASRAEQGVIGELFF. The full variable domain, in which reference TRBV5-1 and TRBJ2-2 provide the parts outside the CDR3, is KAGVTQTPRYLIKTRGQQVTLSCSPISGHRSVSWYQQTPGQGLQFLFEYFSETQRNKGNFPGRFSGRQFSNSRSEMNVSTLELGDSALYLCASRAEQGVIGELFFGEGSRLTVL.